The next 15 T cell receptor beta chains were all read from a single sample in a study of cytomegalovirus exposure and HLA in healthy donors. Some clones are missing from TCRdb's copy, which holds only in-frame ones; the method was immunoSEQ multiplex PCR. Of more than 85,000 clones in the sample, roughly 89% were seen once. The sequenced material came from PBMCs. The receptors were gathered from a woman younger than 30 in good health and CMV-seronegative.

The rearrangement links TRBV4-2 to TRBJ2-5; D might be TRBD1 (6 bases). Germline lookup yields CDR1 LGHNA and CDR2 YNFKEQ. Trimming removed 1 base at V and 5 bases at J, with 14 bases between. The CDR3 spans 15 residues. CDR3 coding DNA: TGTGCCAGCAGCCAAGTGGGTCAAGGGGGTGAGACCCAGTACTTC. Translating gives CASSQVGQGGETQYF.

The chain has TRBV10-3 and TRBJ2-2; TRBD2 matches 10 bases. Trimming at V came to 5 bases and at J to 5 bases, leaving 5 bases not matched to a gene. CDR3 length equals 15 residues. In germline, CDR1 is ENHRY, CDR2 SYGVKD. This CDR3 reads CAISWTSGITGELFF. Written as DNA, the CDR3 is TGTGCCATCAGTTGGACTAGCGGAATTACCGGGGAGCTGTTTTTT.

CDR3 sequence reads: CASSLIPPGQIYTGELFF. CDR3 DNA: TGTGCCAGCAGCTTAATCCCACCCGGACAGATATACACCGGGGAGCTGTTTTTT. V and J are TRBV7-9 and TRBJ2-2; perhaps TRBD1 as D (6 bases). The V end lost 2 bases, the J end lost 3 bases, and 19 bases lay between the germline ends. There are 18 residues in the CDR3. In germline, CDR1 is SEHNR, CDR2 FQNEAQ (reference sequence).

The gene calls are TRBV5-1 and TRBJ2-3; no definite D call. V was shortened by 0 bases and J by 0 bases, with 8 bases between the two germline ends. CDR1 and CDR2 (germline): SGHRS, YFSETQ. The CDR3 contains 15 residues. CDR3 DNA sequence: TGCGCCAGCAGCTTGGCTCAGTACAGCACAGATACGCAGTATTTT. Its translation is CASSLAQYSTDTQYF.

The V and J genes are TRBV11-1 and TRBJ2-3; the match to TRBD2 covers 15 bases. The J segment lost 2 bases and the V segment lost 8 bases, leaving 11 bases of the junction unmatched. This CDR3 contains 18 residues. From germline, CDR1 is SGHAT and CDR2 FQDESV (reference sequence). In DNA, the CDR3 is TGTGCCAGCGCCCTCAGGACTAGCGGGGGGGCGTCCACAGATACGCAGTATTTT. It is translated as CASALRTSGGASTDTQYF.

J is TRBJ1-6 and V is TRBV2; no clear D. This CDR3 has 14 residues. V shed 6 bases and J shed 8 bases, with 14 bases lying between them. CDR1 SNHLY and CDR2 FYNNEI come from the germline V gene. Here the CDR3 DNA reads TGTGCCAGCAGCGGAGGGTCTAGGGATTCACCCCTCCACTTT. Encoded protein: CASSGGSRDSPLHF. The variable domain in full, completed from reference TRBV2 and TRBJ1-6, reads EPEVTQTPSHQVTQMGQEVILRCVPISNHLYFYWYRQILGQKVEFLVSFYNNEISEKSEIFDDQFSVERPDGSNFTLKIRSTKLEDSAMYFCASSGGSRDSPLHFGNGTRLTVT.

The CDR3 bases are TGTGCCACCCGGGACAGGGAGGACTATGGCTACACCTTC. Protein sequence: CATRDREDYGYTF. This chain joins TRBV27 and TRBJ1-2; TRBD1 aligns across 9 bases. Germline V lookup: CDR1 MNHEY, CDR2 SMNVEV (reference sequence). This CDR3 comprises 13 residues. The junction had 6 bases not matched to a gene; V was cut back by 10 bases and J by 3 bases.

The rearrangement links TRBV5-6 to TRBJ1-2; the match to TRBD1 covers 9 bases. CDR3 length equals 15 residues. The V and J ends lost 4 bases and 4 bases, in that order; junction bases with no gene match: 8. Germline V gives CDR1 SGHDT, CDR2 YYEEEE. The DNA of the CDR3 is TGTGCCAGCAGCGCCCTACAGGGGGCAAGCTATGGCTACACCTTC. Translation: CASSALQGASYGYTF.

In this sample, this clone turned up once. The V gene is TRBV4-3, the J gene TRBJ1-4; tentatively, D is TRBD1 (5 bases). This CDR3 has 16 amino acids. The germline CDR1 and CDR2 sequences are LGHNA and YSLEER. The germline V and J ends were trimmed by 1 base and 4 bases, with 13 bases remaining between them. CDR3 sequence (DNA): TGCGCCAGCAGCCAAGCCGCAGGGAAACTTAATGAAAAACTGTTTTTT. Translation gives CASSQAAGKLNEKLFF.

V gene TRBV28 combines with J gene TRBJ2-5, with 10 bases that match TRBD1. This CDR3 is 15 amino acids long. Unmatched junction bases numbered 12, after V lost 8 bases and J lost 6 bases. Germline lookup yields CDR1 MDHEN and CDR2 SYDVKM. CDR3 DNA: TGTGCCAGCTCTCAGGGGGACAGGGGCTGGCAGACCCAGTACTTC. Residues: CASSQGDRGWQTQYF.

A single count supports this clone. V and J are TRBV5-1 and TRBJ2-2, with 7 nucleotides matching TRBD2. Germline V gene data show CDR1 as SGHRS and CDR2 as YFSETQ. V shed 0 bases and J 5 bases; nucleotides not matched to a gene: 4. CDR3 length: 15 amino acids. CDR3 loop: CASSLVQGGTGELFF. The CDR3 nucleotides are TGCGCCAGCAGCTTGGTCCAGGGAGGGACCGGGGAGCTGTTTTTT.

This chain's CDR3 is CATSGWDSSYEQYF. In DNA form, the CDR3 reads TGTGCCACCAGCGGATGGGACAGCTCCTACGAGCAGTACTTC. The chain uses TRBV15 and TRBJ2-7; TRBD1 aligns across 7 bases. This CDR3 contains 14 residues. The J segment lost 0 bases and the V segment lost 5 bases, leaving 4 bases of the junction unmatched. Germline CDR1 and CDR2: LNHNV and YYDKDF (reference sequence).

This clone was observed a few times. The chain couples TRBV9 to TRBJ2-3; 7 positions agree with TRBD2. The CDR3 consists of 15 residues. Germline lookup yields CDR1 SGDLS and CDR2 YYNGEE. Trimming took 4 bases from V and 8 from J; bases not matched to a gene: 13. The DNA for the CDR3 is TGTGCCAGCAGCACACGCGGACTAGATCCTGGTACGCAGTATTTT. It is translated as CASSTRGLDPGTQYF.

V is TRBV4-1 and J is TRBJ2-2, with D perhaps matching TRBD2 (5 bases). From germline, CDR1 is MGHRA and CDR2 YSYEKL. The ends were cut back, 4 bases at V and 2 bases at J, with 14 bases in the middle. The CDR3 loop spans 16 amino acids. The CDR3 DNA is TGCGCCAGCAGCCCCACTGAGGGTATTAACACCGGGGAGCTGTTTTTT. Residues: CASSPTEGINTGELFF.

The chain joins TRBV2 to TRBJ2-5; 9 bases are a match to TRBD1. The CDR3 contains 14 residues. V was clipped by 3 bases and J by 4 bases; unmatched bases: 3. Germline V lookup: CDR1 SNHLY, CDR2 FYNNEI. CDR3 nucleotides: TGTGCCAGCAGTGATCGGACAGGGGTAGAGACCCAGTACTTC. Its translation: CASSDRTGVETQYF.